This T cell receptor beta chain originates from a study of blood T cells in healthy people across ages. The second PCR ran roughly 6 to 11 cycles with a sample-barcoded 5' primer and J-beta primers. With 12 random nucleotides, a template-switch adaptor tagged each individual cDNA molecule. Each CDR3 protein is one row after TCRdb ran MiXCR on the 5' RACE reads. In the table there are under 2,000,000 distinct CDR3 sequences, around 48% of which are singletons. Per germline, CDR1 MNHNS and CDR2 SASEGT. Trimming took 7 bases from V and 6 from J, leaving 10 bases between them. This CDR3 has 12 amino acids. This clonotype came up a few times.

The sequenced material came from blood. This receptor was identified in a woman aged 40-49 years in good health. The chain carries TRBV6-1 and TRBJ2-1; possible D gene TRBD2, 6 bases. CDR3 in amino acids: CASTTRFNEQFF. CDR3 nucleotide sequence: TGTGCCAGCACGACTAGATTCAATGAGCAGTTCTTC.